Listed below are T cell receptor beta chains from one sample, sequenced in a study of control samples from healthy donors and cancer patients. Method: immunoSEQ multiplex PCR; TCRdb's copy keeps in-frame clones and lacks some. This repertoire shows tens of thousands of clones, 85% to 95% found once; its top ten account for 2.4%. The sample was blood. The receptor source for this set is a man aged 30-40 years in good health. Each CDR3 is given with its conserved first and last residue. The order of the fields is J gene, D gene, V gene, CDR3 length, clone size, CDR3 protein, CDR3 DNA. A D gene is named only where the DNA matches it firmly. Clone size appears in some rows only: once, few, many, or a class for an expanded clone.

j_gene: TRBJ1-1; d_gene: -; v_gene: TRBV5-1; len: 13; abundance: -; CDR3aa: CASSPQGSTEAFF; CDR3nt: TGCGCCAGCAGCCCCCAGGGTTCCACTGAAGCTTTCTTT
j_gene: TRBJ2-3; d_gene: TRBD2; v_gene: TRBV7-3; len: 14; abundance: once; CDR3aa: CASSRGLLSDTQYF; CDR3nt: TGTGCCAGCAGTCGGGGACTACTGTCAGATACGCAGTATTTT
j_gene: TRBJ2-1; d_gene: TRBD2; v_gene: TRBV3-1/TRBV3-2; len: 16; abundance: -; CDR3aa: CASSQEVAGGYNEQFF; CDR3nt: TGTGCCAGCAGCCAAGAGGTAGCGGGGGGATACAATGAGCAGTTCTTC
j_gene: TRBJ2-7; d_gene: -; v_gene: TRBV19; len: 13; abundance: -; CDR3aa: CASSIARNYEQYF; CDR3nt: TGTGCCAGTAGTATAGCAAGGAACTACGAGCAGTACTTC
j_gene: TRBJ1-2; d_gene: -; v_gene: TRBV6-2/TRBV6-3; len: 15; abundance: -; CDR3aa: CASSYTPGSNYGYTF; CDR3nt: TGTGCCAGCAGTTATACCCCAGGGAGTAACTATGGCTACACCTTC
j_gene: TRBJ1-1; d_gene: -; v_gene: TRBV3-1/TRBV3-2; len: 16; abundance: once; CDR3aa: CASSPRARKTNTEAFF; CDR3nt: TGTGCCAGCAGCCCCCGTGCCCGTAAGACGAACACTGAAGCTTTCTTT
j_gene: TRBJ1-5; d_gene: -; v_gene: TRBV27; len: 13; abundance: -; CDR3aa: CASSSWGNQPQHF; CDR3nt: TGTGCCAGCAGTTCATGGGGCAATCAGCCCCAGCATTTT
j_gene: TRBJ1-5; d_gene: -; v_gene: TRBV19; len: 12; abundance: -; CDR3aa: CASSILGQPQHF; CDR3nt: TGTGCCAGTAGTATTCTCGGTCAGCCCCAGCATTTT
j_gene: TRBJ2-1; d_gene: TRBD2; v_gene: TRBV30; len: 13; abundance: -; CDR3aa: CAWSVLAGNEQFF; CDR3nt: TGTGCCTGGAGTGTACTAGCGGGGAATGAGCAGTTCTTC
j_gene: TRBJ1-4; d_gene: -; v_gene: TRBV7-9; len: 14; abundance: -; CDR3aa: CASSLPDREEKLFF; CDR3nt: TGTGCCAGCAGCTTACCGGACCGTGAAGAAAAACTGTTTTTT
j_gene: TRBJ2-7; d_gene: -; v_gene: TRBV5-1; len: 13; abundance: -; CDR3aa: CASSLVGLYEQYF; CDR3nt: TGCGCCAGCAGCTTGGTGGGACTCTACGAGCAGTACTTC
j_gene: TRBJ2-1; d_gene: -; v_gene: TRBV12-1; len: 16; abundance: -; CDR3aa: CASSSSGSEELLEQFF; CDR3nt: TGTGCCAGCAGCTCTAGCGGGAGTGAAGAACTCTTAGAGCAGTTCTTC
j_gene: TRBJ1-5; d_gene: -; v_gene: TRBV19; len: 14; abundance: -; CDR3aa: CASSIRPSNQPQHF; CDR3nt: TGTGCCAGTAGTATCAGACCCAGCAATCAGCCCCAGCATTTT
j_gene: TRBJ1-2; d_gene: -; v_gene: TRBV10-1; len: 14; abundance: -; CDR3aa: CASSGRGFWGGYTF; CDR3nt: TGCGCCAGCAGTGGCAGGGGATTTTGGGGGGGCTACACCTTC
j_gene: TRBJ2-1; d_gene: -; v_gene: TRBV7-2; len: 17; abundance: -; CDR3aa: CASSSRKVTRDYNEQFF; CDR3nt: TGTGCCAGCAGCTCAAGGAAGGTTACCAGGGACTACAATGAGCAGTTCTTC
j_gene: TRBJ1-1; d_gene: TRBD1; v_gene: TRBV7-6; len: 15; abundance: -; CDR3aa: CASSLGGQGVAEAFF; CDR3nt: TGTGCCAGCAGCTTAGGGGGACAGGGTGTCGCTGAAGCTTTCTTT
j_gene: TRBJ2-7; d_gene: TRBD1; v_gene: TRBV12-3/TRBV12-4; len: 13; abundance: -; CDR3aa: CASSIRQGNEQYF; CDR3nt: TGTGCCAGCAGTATCCGACAGGGTAACGAGCAGTACTTC
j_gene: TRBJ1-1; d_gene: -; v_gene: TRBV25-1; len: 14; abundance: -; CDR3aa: CASSDSPGTAEAFF; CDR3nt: TGTGCCAGCAGTGACTCTCCGGGGACCGCCGAAGCTTTCTTT
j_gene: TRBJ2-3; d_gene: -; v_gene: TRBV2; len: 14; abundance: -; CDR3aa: CATRRGPSTDTQYF; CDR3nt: TGTGCCACCCGTCGTGGGCCTAGCACAGATACGCAGTATTTT
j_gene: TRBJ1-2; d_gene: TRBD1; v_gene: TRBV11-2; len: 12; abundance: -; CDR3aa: CASSLGGQGYTF; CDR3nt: TGTGCCAGCAGCTTGGGGGGACAGGGCTACACCTTC
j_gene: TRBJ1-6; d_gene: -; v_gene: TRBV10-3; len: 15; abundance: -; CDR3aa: CAIRAGGRYNSPLHF; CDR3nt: TGTGCCATCCGGGCTGGGGGACGGTATAATTCACCCCTCCACTTT
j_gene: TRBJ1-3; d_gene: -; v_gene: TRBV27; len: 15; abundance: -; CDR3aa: CASSDTQGSGNTIYF; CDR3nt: TGTGCCAGCAGCGACACGCAGGGCTCTGGAAACACCATATATTTT
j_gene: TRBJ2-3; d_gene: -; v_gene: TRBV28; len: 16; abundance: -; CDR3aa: CASSLPLAALTDTQYF; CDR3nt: TGTGCCAGCAGCCTCCCGCTGGCCGCACTCACAGATACGCAGTATTTT
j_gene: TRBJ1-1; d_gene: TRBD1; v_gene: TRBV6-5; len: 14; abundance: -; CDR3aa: CASTRTGEGPEAFF; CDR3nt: TGTGCCAGCACCCGGACAGGGGAGGGTCCTGAAGCTTTCTTT
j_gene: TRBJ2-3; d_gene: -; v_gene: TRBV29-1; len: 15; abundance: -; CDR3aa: CSVEWRGRSTDTQYF; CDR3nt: TGCAGCGTTGAGTGGCGGGGGCGAAGCACAGATACGCAGTATTTT
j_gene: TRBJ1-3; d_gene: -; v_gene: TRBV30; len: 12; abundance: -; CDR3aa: CAWMDSGNTIYF; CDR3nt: TGTGCCTGGATGGACTCTGGAAACACCATATATTTT
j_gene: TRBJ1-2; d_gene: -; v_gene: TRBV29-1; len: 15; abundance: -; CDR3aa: CSARSPPAGDNGYTF; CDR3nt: TGCAGCGCCCGTTCCCCTCCGGCAGGGGACAATGGCTACACCTTC
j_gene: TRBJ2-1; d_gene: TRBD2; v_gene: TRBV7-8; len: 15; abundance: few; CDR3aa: CASSPRTSGNNEQFF; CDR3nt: TGTGCCAGCAGCCCCCGGACTAGCGGCAACAATGAGCAGTTCTTC
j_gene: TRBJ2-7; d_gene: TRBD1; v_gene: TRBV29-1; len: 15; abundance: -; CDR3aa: CSFTKRQGSSYEQYF; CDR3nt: TGCAGCTTTACCAAACGACAGGGAAGCTCCTACGAGCAGTACTTC
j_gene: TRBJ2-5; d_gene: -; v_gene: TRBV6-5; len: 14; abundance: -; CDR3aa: CASRQGGRGETQYF; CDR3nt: TGTGCCAGCAGACAAGGCGGGCGTGGGGAGACCCAGTACTTC
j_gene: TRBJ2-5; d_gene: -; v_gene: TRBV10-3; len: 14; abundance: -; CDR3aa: CAISAKLVGETQYF; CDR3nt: TGTGCCATCAGCGCCAAGCTTGTTGGGGAGACCCAGTACTTC
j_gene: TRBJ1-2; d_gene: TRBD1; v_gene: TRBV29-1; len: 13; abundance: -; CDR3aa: CSVAQTGYYGYTF; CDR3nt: TGCAGCGTCGCTCAGACAGGGTACTATGGCTACACCTTC
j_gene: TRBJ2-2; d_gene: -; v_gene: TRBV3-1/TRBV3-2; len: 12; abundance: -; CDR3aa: CASSFETGELFF; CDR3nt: TGTGCCAGCAGCTTTGAAACCGGGGAGCTGTTTTTT
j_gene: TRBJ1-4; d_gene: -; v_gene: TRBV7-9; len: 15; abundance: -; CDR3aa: CASSLDGRRNEKLFF; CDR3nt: TGTGCCAGCAGCTTAGATGGACGGAGAAATGAAAAACTGTTTTTT
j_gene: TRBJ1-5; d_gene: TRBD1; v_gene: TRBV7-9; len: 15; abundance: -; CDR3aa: CASSPGTGDFEPQHF; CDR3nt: TGTGCCAGCAGCCCCGGGACAGGGGATTTTGAGCCCCAGCATTTT
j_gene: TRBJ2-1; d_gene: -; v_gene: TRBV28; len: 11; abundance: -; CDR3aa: CASSIQGEQFF; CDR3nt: TGTGCCAGCAGCATTCAGGGGGAGCAGTTCTTC
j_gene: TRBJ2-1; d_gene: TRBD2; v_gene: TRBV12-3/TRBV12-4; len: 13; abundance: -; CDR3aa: CASRGLDRNEQFF; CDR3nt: TGTGCCAGCAGGGGACTAGACAGGAATGAGCAGTTCTTC
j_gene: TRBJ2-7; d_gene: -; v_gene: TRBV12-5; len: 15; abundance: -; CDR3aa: CASGLRTSYPYEQYF; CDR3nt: TGTGCTAGTGGTTTGAGGACATCCTACCCTTACGAGCAGTACTTC
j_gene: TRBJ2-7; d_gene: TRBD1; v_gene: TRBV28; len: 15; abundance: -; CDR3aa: CASSLGGQGVDEQYF; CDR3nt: TGTGCCAGCAGTTTAGGGGGACAGGGGGTCGACGAGCAGTACTTC
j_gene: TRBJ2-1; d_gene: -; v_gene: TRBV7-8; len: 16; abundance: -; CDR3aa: CASSRRGLTWGDGQFF; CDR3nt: TGTGCCAGCAGCCGAAGAGGGCTTACCTGGGGTGACGGGCAGTTCTTC
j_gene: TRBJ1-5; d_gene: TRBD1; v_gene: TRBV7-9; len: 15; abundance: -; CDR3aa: CASSRQGNSNQPQHF; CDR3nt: TGTGCCAGCAGCCGACAGGGGAATAGCAATCAGCCCCAGCATTTT
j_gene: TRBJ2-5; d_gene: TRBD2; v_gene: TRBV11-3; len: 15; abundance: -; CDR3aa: CASSLEAGDGETQYF; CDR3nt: TGTGCCAGCAGCTTAGAGGCGGGAGATGGGGAGACCCAGTACTTC
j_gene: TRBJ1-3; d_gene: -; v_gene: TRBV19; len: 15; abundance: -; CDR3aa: CASSAAGSSGNTIYF; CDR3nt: TGTGCCAGTAGTGCCGCCGGGAGTTCTGGAAACACCATATATTTT
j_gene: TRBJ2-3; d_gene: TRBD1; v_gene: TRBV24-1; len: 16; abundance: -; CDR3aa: CATSDNRDRVTDTQYF; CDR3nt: TGTGCCACCAGTGATAACCGGGACAGGGTAACAGATACGCAGTATTTT
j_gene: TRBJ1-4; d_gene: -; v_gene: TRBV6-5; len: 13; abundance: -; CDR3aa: CASSRGFDEKLFF; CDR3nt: TGTGCCAGCAGTCGAGGTTTTGATGAAAAACTGTTTTTT
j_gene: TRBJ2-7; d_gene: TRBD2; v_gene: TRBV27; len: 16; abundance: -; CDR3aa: CASSWLAGGKAYEQYF; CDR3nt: TGTGCCAGCAGTTGGCTAGCGGGAGGAAAGGCCTACGAGCAGTACTTC
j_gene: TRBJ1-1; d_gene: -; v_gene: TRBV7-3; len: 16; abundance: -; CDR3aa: CASTPEPPLANTEAFF; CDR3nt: TGTGCCAGCACCCCGGAACCCCCGTTGGCGAACACTGAAGCTTTCTTT
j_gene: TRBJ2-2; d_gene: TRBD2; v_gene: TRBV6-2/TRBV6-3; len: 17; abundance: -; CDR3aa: CASTPLLGLGNTGELFF; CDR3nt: TGTGCCAGCACCCCCCTCCTCGGACTAGGTAACACCGGGGAGCTGTTTTTT
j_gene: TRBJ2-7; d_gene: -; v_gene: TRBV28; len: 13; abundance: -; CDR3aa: CASSRDISYEQYF; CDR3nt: TGTGCCAGCAGTAGGGACATCTCCTACGAGCAGTACTTC
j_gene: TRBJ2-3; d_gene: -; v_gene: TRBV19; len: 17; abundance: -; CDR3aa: CASSNYRDMRSTDTQYF; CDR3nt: TGTGCCAGTAGTAATTACCGGGACATGAGAAGCACAGATACGCAGTATTTT
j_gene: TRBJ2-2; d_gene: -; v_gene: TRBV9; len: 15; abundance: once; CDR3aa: CASSVGQVNTGELFF; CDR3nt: TGTGCCAGCAGCGTAGGACAGGTGAACACCGGGGAGCTGTTTTTT
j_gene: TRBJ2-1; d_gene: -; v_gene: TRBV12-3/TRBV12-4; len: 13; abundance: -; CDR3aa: CASSSGVWSEQFF; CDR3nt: TGTGCCAGCAGTTCCGGAGTATGGAGTGAGCAGTTCTTC
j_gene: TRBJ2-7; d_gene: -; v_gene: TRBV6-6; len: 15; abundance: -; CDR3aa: CASSVGTPSSYEQYF; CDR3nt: TGTGCCAGCAGCGTTGGGACGCCTAGCTCCTACGAGCAGTACTTC
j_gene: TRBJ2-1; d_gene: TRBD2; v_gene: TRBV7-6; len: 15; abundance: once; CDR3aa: CASSLTSGTHNEQFF; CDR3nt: TGTGCCAGCAGCCTGACTAGCGGGACCCACAATGAGCAGTTCTTC